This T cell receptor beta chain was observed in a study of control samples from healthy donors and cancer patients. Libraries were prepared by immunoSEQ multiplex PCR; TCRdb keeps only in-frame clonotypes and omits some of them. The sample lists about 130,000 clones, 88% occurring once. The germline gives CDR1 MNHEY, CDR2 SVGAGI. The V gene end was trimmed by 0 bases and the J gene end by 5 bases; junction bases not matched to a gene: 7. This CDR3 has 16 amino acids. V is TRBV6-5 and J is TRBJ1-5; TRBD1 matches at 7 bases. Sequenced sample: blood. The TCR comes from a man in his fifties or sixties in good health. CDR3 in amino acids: CASSYSRDRGDQPQHF. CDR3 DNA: TGTGCCAGCAGTTACTCTCGGGACAGAGGCGATCAGCCCCAGCATTTT.